This TCR beta chain was profiled in a study of long-term antiretroviral therapy in people with HIV. Study-level points and caveats: Every time point showed a repertoire led by clones expanded before ART. Upon ART, diversity increased but remained lower than transplant donor controls. Comparison with controls showed narrower CDR3 length ranges in HIV repertoires. Therapy changes, viral resistance and ART adherence were not documented in the available data.

Sequencing relied on immunoSEQ assay v3.0, run at survey level. Clones were sequenced by immunoSEQ multiplex PCR, and TCRdb holds only the in-frame ones, with some missing. The sample records some 22,000 clones, around 85% being singletons. The CDR3 is 13 amino acids. V was clipped by 5 bases and J by 5 bases, with 15 bases between them. From germline, CDR1 is SQVTM and CDR2 ANQGSEA. A note on this clone: Its antigen is unknown.

This rearrangement joins TRBV29-1 to TRBJ2-5, with D possibly TRBD2 on 6 matching bases. The sequences come from unsorted PBMCs, collected roughly 4 years after starting antiretroviral therapy. This TCR was sampled from a man between 18 and 35 years old with HIV. CDR3 region: CSVLGGNSETQYF. DNA for the CDR3: TGCAGCGTTCTTGGGGGGAATAGTGAGACCCAGTACTTC.